This T cell receptor (beta chain) is from a study of beta chain features in type 1 diabetes (dated by TCRdb to between 2017 and 2018). About the study as a whole: Mean age, gender distribution, total cell number and subset yield did not differ between patients and healthy donors. A total of roughly 100,000,000 sorted cells were examined across all samples, and the number of cells per subset was strongly correlated with RNA yield. In the study, recently diagnosed type 1 diabetes patients and matched healthy donors were compared on the TCRB repertoires of their sorted circulating CD4+ T cell subsets. Naive and central memory subsets were obtained from all 30 or so donors, but regulatory and stem cell-like memory subsets were isolated from only 8 patients and roughly eight healthy donors.

Results the study describes overall, beyond this receptor: Type 1 diabetes patients showed a moderate but significant shortening of TCRB CDR3 length in all four CD4+ subsets. Naive, central memory and regulatory TCRB repertoires appeared more similar among patients than among healthy donors. Shorter templates might have been favored by PCR, but patient and control samples were amplified and corrected together, so both groups would have been affected equally by any skew. Because small numbers of individuals were included in the HLA sub-analyses, any influence of HLA type on TCRB rearrangement was left unresolved. Because cDNA was sequenced instead of genomic DNA, highly expressing activated cells could be over-represented, though the groups showed no difference in activation or CD3 levels. At VDJ recombination sites, patients with type 1 diabetes made fewer insertions and deleted more nucleotides, a pattern implying thymic rearrangement abnormalities.

This clone occurred a few times. Its antigen specificity is not known. Within one base of it there is no much larger clone, and no base qualities were kept. The entire amount of isolated RNA was reverse transcribed using the High Capacity cDNA Reverse Transcription Kit, so the sequenced TCRB transcripts were expressed ones. Deep immunoSEQ sequencing was applied to naive, central memory and regulatory T cell samples, giving an average of approximately 3.8 million total reads per sample. Sorted cells were lysed in RLT buffer and RNA was extracted with DNase-treated RNeasy Micro or Mini kits, depending on cell number. Each cell subset was processed separately to prevent cross-contamination, with patient and healthy donor samples processed together. The immunoSEQ multiplex PCR was used to amplify TCRB sequences from cDNA, yielding 87-bp fragments that span the CDR3 region. Sequencing of the amplicons was performed on the Illumina HiSeq platform. Per the source publication's procedure: PCR bias was computationally corrected using synthetic template baselines, reads within Hamming distance 2 were collapsed, and singletons that could not be merged were discarded. Reads were aligned against IMGT so that V, D and J genes, CDR3 length and insertions or deletions at six rearrangement sites could be assigned. Within each subset, clonotype counts were normalized to sorted cell number, after which true diversity and Gini coefficients were computed with the tcR R package. Repertoire sharing was quantified using the overlap coefficient calculated on TCRB nucleotide sequences. Imported from immuneACCESS, the table was reduced by TCRdb to in-frame sequences with V and J called. These copies leave out some clones; in studies compared against another copy, an unresolved V gene accounts for under half, and the cause of the remainder is not known. Clone size and the V and J calls come from that table; the DNA yielded D and trimming. In this sample the table shows under 250,000 clones, around 9.9% of which occur a single time. Approximately 1.3% of the sample is in the top ten clones.

Each donor gave one peripheral blood draw, around 100 mL on average, collected into heparinised tubes. A BD FACSAria II and a panel including CD45RO, CCR7, CD25, CD127, CD95 and CD27 were used to sort naive, central memory, regulatory and stem cell-like memory CD4+ T cells. Purity was above 95% for every sorted population. PBMCs were isolated immediately by Lymphoprep density gradient centrifugation and stained directly without culture. Samples were stained and sorted in pairs, with one healthy donor and one patient per experiment, so that batch effects were minimized. The clonotype comes from a man in his late teens or twenties in good health. The sample was central memory CD4+ T cells from blood.

The CDR3 has the sequence CATQSLAKNIQYF. The nucleotide sequence is TGTGCCACTCAAAGCCTAGCCAAAAACATTCAGTACTTC. The sequence joins TRBV19 to TRBJ2-4, with the D gene not confidently named. V is cut by 10 bases and J by 0 bases, and the space between the germline ends is 10 bases. The CDR3 runs 13 residues from the cysteine to the phenylalanine. Just the 39-base CDR3 DNA is kept, in frame starting at base 1. From the germline V gene (reference sequence), CDR1 is LNHDA and CDR2 is SQIVND.